This TCR beta chain was identified in a study of T cells in Graves' hyperthyroidism and ophthalmopathy. Germline V gene data show CDR1 as SGHVS and CDR2 as FNYEAQ. The CDR3 is 15 amino acids. V lost 5 bases to trimming and J lost 5 bases, with 18 bases between them. This clonotype occurred many times. TCR beta CDR3 sequences were amplified from RNA transcripts. Initially, a first-round RT-PCR of the TCR CDR3 employed the HTBI primer set. MiXCR was run by TCRdb on the multiplex PCR reads, yielding one entry per CDR3 protein. The sample consists of nearly 250,000 distinct CDR3 sequences, about 16% of them appearing once.

The chain combines TRBV7-6 with TRBJ2-5, with a tentative D call TRBD1 (5 bases). Material for sequencing was blood. The TCR sequence derives from a woman aged 18-29 years with Graves' ophthalmopathy. The CDR3 nucleotides read TGTGCCAGCAGCGGTGGACACACCCGCCACGAGACCCAGTACTTC. It codes for CASSGGHTRHETQYF.